These 2 T cell receptor beta chains were all obtained from the same sample, sequenced in a study of T cells in Graves' hyperthyroidism and ophthalmopathy. RNA transcripts provided the source from which TCR beta CDR3 regions were amplified. A first-round RT-PCR of the TCR CDR3 used the HTBI primer set. TCRdb ran MiXCR on the multiplex PCR reads and lists one entry per CDR3 protein. Altogether hundreds of thousands of distinct CDR3 sequences are present, less than 25% being singletons, with the ten largest covering 34%. Sequenced material: blood. These receptors were taken from a man aged 25-45 years with Graves' ophthalmopathy.

This rearrangement joins TRBV20-1 to TRBJ2-2; the D is unclear. This CDR3 has 13 amino acids. Germline CDR1 and CDR2: DFQATT and SNEGSKA (reference sequence). Trimming took off 6 bases at V and 6 bases at J, with 14 bases between the two ends. The CDR3 DNA reads as TGCAGTGCCATCGACCCTATTGCCGGGGAGCTGTTTTTT. Residues: CSAIDPIAGELFF.

This clonotype was counted a few times. V and J are TRBV5-1 and TRBJ2-1; D possibly uses TRBD1 or TRBD2 (5 bases each). The CDR3 is 14 amino acids. The germline V gene has CDR1 SGHRS and CDR2 YFSETQ. The V end lost 4 bases, the J end lost 5 bases, and 13 bases lay between the germline ends. The CDR3 bases are TGCGCCAGCAGCATTGGGACGCGAAACAATGAGCAGTTCTTC. It translates to CASSIGTRNNEQFF.